This T cell receptor beta chain was captured in a study of shared clonotypes between healthy human individuals. Overall study: Each donor's CD4 naive and CD4 memory cells filled three plates apiece, CD8 naive two, and CD8 memory one. Study-wide results and limits: Rarefaction exposed incomplete sorted-subset sequencing despite large depth. Lower generation probabilities were found for non-shared clonotypes than for those shared by all four donors.

Concerning this clone: Its antigen is unidentified.

Trimming removed 5 bases from V and 12 bases from J, with 14 bases in between. The CDR3 consists of 11 residues. The germline CDR1 and CDR2 sequences are SQVTM and ANQGSEA. Sequencing was at deep level. Sequenced by immunoSEQ multiplex PCR; TCRdb stores in-frame clones only, minus some. The data hold about 2.3 million clones, with just under 95% observed a single time. The rearrangement links TRBV29-1 to TRBJ2-1, with a tentative D call TRBD2 (5 bases). Sequencing input: naive CD4+ T cells from PBMCs. Subset of the sample: CD45RA+ positively selected. The TCR sequence derives from a man aged 18-30 years in good health. Some clones in this sample may be carry-over from other donors' samples. The CDR3: CSVPHGIGQFF. CDR3 in DNA: TGCAGCGTTCCCCACGGGATAGGGCAGTTCTTC.